Below are 14 T cell receptor beta chains sequenced from a single sample in a study of regulatory T cells in long-lasting Graves disease. To make TCR beta libraries, researchers used iRepertoire HTBI primers and Arm-PCR of CDR3 regions. TCRdb processed the multiplex PCR reads anew with MiXCR; each CDR3 protein has one entry. The sample has roughly 350,000 distinct CDR3 sequences, over 15% seen once. Indicated time point: newly diagnosed GD, antithyroid drugs for less than 3 months. Preparation of the TCR library used RNA extracted from PBMCs. These same data were also listed under a study on T cells in Graves' hyperthyroidism and ophthalmopathy.

The sample consisted of peripheral blood mononuclear cells (PBMCs), taken at new diagnosis, from a patient treated with antithyroid drugs. Receptor source: a man aged 35-49 years with Graves disease.

This clonotype was seen repeatedly, ten times or more. The chain is built from TRBV3-1 and TRBJ1-2; tentatively, D is TRBD1 (6 bases). The CDR3 runs to 16 residues. V dropped 0 bases and J dropped 4 bases, with 15 bases sitting between them. In germline, CDR1 is LGHDT, CDR2 YNNKEL (reference sequence). The CDR3 DNA reads as TGTGCCAGCAGCCAAGATCATGCAGGGGACGCCTATGGCTACACCTTC. Translated, it gives CASSQDHAGDAYGYTF.

This clonotype was seen many times. The V and J genes are TRBV12-3 or TRBV12-4 and TRBJ1-3; D not certain. With 4 bases removed from V and 4 bases from J, the gap between germline ends came to 17 bases. This CDR3 is built from 16 residues. CDR3 region: CASSWFGIQSGNTIYF. The DNA of the CDR3 is TGTGCCAGCAGTTGGTTCGGAATTCAGTCCGGAAACACCATATATTTT.

V is TRBV9 and J is TRBJ1-5; maybe TRBD1 (6 bases). Trimming took 2 bases from V and 5 from J, leaving 11 bases between them. CDR3 length equals 14 residues. CDR1 SGDLS and CDR2 YYNGEE come from the germline V gene. CDR3 coding DNA: TGTGCCAGCAGCGTCTCAGGGGATCATCAGCCCCAGCATTTT. Translation: CASSVSGDHQPQHF.

This clonotype was found many times. The chain has TRBV2 and TRBJ1-1; D uncertain. Trimming removed 2 bases from V and 4 bases from J, with 11 bases in between. The CDR3 totals 14 residues. Germline lookup yields CDR1 SNHLY and CDR2 FYNNEI. Here the CDR3 reads CASSEYVGATEAFF. The CDR3 nucleotides are TGTGCCAGCAGTGAATATGTCGGTGCCACTGAAGCTTTCTTT.

In the case of this clonotype: No conserved phenylalanine or tryptophan is present at the end of the CDR3, so a read error is the likely explanation. The chain recombines TRBV28 with TRBJ1-3; weak D call: TRBD1 (6 bases). Germline CDR1 reads MDHEN; CDR2 reads SYDVKM. The CDR3 loop spans 13 amino acids. Trimming removed 5 bases at V and 2 bases at J, with 7 bases between. CDR3 in amino acids: CASSPGAGNTIYL. The DNA for the CDR3 is TGTGCCAGCAGTCCAGGGGCTGGAAACACCATATATCTT.

This clonotype was found many times. The rearrangement links TRBV11-2 to TRBJ2-2, with TRBD2 matching 9 bases. Trimming at V came to 7 bases and at J to 4 bases, leaving 7 bases not matched to a gene. Germline loops: CDR1 SGHAT, CDR2 FQNNGV. CDR3 length: 15 amino acids. Written as DNA, the CDR3 is TGTGCCAGCACCCTTAGCGGGAGATCCACCGGGGAGCTGTTTTTT. Translated: CASTLSGRSTGELFF.

This clonotype occurred many times. The chain couples TRBV5-1 to TRBJ2-7; D ambiguous. The CDR3 extends over 13 amino acids. V was pared by 1 base and J by 3 bases, with 8 bases between. Germline CDR1 SGHRS, CDR2 YFSETQ. CDR3 sequence (DNA): TGCGCCAGCAGCTTGACAAGGTACTACGAGCAGTACTTC. This codes for CASSLTRYYEQYF. The whole variable domain, remainder taken from reference TRBV5-1 and TRBJ2-7, is KAGVTQTPRYLIKTRGQQVTLSCSPISGHRSVSWYQQTPGQGLQFLFEYFSETQRNKGNFPGRFSGRQFSNSRSEMNVSTLELGDSALYLCASSLTRYYEQYFGPGTRLTVT.

This clonotype was picked up many times. DNA of the CDR3: TGTGCCAGCAGTCCCCTCAGAGGAGCCTACGAGCAGTACTTC. Protein: CASSPLRGAYEQYF. The chain combines TRBV28 with TRBJ2-7; D is undetermined. V shed 5 bases and J shed 2 bases, with 13 bases lying between them. This CDR3 spans 14 amino acids. Germline V gene lookup returns CDR1 MDHEN and CDR2 SYDVKM.

This chain uses TRBV2 with TRBJ2-7; D call uncertain. CDR3 size: 12 residues. Germline CDR1 and CDR2: SNHLY and FYNNEI. Trimming removed 6 bases from V and 5 bases from J, with 11 bases in between. DNA for the CDR3: TGTGCCAGCAGGACCGTCGGCGACGAGCAGTACTTC. Translating gives CASRTVGDEQYF.

This clonotype was observed many times. The V gene is TRBV28, the J gene TRBJ2-7; 8 bases line up with TRBD2. Germline V lookup: CDR1 MDHEN, CDR2 SYDVKM. The trim removed 6 bases at V and 3 bases at J, leaving 10 bases unmatched. There are 15 residues in the CDR3. CDR3 bases: TGTGCCAGCAGGGGCGGGGGGACTCCGGGCTACGAGCAGTACTTC. Translated, it gives CASRGGGTPGYEQYF.

This clonotype was seen ten or more times. This chain uses TRBV27 with TRBJ2-7, with D perhaps being TRBD1 or TRBD2 (5 bases each). The V end lost 3 bases, the J end lost 3 bases, and 15 bases lay between the germline ends. The CDR3 is 15 amino acids. Germline loops: CDR1 MNHEY, CDR2 SMNVEV (reference sequence). CDR3 sequence: CASSFVGTEGYEQYF. DNA of the CDR3: TGTGCCAGCAGTTTCGTAGGGACCGAGGGCTACGAGCAGTACTTC.

This chain joins TRBV27 and TRBJ2-2; D might be TRBD2 (6 bases). Looked up from germline, CDR1 is MNHEY and CDR2 is SMNVEV (reference sequence). Deletions cut 5 bases from V and 0 bases from J, with 10 bases between. The CDR3 is 15 amino acids. This CDR3 is CASSRSSANTGELFF. The CDR3 DNA follows: TGTGCCAGCAGTAGGTCTAGCGCGAACACCGGGGAGCTGTTTTTT.

The chain joins TRBV7-2 to TRBJ2-1; 9 nucleotides line up with TRBD2. V shed 3 bases, J shed 7 bases, and the junction held 4 bases outside the gene matches. CDR1 and CDR2 (germline): SGHTA, FQGNSA. The CDR3 spans 14 residues. CDR3 loop: CASSFRGLANEQFF. Here the CDR3 DNA reads TGTGCCAGCAGCTTTCGGGGACTAGCAAATGAGCAGTTCTTC.

As concerns this clonotype: Since a much larger clone is just one base distant, this may be a read error. The rearrangement links TRBV20-1 to TRBJ2-4; TRBD1 aligns across 9 bases. The V gene end was trimmed by 6 bases and the J gene end by 13 bases; junction bases not matched to a gene: 16. The germline V gene has CDR1 DFQATT and CDR2 SNEGSKA (reference sequence). The CDR3 length is 14 residues. The CDR3 is CSARGTGSINEQYF. CDR3 DNA sequence: TGCAGTGCCAGGGGGACAGGGTCCATCAATGAGCAGTACTTC.